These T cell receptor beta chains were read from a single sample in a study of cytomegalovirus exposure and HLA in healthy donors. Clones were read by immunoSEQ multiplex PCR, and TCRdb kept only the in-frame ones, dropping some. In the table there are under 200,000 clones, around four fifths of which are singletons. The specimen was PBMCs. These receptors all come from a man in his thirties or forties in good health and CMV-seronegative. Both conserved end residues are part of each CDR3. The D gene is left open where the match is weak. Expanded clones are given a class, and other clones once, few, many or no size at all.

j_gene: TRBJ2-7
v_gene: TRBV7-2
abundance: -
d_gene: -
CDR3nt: TGTGCCAGCAGCTTATACAGGGTGGCCTACGAGCAGTACTTC
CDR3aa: CASSLYRVAYEQYF

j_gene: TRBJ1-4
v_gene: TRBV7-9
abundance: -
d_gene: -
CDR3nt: TGTGCCAGCAGCCCGAGTGAAAAACTGTTTTTT
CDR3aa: CASSPSEKLFF

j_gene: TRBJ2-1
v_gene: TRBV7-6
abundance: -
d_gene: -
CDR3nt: TGTGCCAGCACCGGGTCCAATGAGCAGTTCTTC
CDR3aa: CASTGSNEQFF

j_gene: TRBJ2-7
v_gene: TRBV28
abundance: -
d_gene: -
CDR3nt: TGTGCCAGCAGTGCGACCGACAGACTCGAGCAGTACTTC
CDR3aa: CASSATDRLEQYF

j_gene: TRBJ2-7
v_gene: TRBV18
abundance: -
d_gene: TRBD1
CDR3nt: TGTGCCAGCTCACCATCTCGGACAGGGCTCTACGAGCAGTACTTC
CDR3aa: CASSPSRTGLYEQYF

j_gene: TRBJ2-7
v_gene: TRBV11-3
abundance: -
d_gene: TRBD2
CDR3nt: TGTGCCAGCAGCTTGGGTCCCGGGAGGGAGCAGTACTTC
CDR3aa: CASSLGPGREQYF

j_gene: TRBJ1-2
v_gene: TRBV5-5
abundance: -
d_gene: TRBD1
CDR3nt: TGTGCCAGCAGCTTTGAGGGACAGGGGGTCGGTGGCTACACCTTC
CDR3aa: CASSFEGQGVGGYTF

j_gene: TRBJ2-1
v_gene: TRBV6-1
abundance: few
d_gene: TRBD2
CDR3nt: TGTGCCAGCAGCCTAGGGGCTAGCGGGAGTATTGAGCAGTTCTTC
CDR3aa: CASSLGASGSIEQFF

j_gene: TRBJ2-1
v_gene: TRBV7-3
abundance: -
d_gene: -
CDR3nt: TGTGCCAGCAGCCCGGGGTGGGGGCCCCTCAATGAGCAGTTCTTC
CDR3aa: CASSPGWGPLNEQFF

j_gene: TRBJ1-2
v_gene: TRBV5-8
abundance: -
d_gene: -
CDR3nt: TGTGCCAGCACGGCAACAGGACGGGCTTATGGCTACACCTTC
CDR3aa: CASTATGRAYGYTF

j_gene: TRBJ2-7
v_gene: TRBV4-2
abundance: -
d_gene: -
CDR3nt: TGTGCCAGCAGCCAAGAGGGCGAGCAGTACTTC
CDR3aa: CASSQEGEQYF

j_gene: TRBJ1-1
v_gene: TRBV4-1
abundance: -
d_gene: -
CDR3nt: TGCGCCAGCAGCCAAGGTGTCTTCACTGAAGCTTTCTTT
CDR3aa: CASSQGVFTEAFF

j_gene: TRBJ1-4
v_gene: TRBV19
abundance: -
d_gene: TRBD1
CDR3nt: TGTGCCAGTAGTCCAGGGACAGGGTCAATGAAAAAACTGTTTTTT
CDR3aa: CASSPGTGSMKKLFF

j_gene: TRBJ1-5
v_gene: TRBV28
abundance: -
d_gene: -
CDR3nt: TGTGCCAGCAGTGCGACAGTTAGCAATCAGCCCCAGCATTTT
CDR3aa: CASSATVSNQPQHF

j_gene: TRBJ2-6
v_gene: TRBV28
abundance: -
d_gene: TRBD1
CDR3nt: TGTGCCAGCAGGTCTAGGGGGCCTGGGGCCAACGTCCTGACTTTC
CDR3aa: CASRSRGPGANVLTF

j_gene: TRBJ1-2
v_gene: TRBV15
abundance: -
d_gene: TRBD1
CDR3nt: TGTGCCACCAGCAGGGCGGACAGGGCTTATGGCTACACCTTC
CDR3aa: CATSRADRAYGYTF

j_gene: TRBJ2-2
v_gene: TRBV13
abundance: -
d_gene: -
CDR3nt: TGTGCCAGCAGCTACGACAGGCAGCCGAACACCGGGGAGCTGTTTTTT
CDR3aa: CASSYDRQPNTGELFF

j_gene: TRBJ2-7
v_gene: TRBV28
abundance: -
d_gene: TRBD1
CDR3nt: TGTGCCAGCACTCCCCAGGGGGAATCCTACGAGCAGTACTTC
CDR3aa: CASTPQGESYEQYF

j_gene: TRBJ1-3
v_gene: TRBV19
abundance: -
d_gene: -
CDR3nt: TGTGCCAGTAGTACCGACAGCTCTGGAAACACCATATATTTT
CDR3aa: CASSTDSSGNTIYF

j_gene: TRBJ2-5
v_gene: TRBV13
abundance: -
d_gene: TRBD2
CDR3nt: TGTGCCAGCAGCTTTAGCGGGAGGAACCAACAAGAGACCCAGTACTTC
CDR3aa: CASSFSGRNQQETQYF

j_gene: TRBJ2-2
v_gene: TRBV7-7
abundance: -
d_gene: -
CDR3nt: TGTGCTAGCAGCTCCGGGACACGTGCCGGGGAGCTGTTTTTT
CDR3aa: CASSSGTRAGELFF

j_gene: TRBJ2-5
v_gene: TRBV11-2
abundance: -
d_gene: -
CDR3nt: TGTGCCAGCAGCTTAGATAGGAGGTTAGAGACCCAGTACTTC
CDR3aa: CASSLDRRLETQYF

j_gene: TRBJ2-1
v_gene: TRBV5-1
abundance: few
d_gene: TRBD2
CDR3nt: TGCGCCAGCAGCGATACTAGCGGGAGGAGCGATGAGCAGTTCTTC
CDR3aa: CASSDTSGRSDEQFF

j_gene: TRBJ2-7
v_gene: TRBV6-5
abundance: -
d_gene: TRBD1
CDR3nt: TGTGCCAGCAGTTACGGACAGGGGGGCTACGAGCAGTACTTC
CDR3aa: CASSYGQGGYEQYF

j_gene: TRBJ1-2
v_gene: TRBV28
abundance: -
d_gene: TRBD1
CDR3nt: TGTGCCAGCACCCAACCCTTGACAGGGGATCCCTATGGCTACACCTTC
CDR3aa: CASTQPLTGDPYGYTF

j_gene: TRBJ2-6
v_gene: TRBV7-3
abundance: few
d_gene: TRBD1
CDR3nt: TGTGCCAGCAGCCTAGCAGGGGGCACTGGGGCCAACGTCCTGACTTTC
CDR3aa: CASSLAGGTGANVLTF

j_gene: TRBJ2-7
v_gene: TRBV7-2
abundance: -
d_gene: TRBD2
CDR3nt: TGTGCCAGCAGCTGGTCGGGGGGCGAGCAGTACTTC
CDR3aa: CASSWSGGEQYF

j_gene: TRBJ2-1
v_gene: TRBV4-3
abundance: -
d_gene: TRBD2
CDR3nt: TGCGCCAGCAGCCAACTAGCGGGGGGGAACAATGAGCAGTTCTTC
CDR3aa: CASSQLAGGNNEQFF

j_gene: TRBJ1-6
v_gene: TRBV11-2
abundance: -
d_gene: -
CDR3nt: TGTGCCAGCAGCTCACAACAGGTTCTGGGTTCACCCCTCCACTTT
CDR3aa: CASSSQQVLGSPLHF

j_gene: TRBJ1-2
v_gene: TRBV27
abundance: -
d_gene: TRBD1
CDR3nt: TGTGCCAGCAGGGGGACAGGGAGGGGCTACACCTTC
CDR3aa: CASRGTGRGYTF

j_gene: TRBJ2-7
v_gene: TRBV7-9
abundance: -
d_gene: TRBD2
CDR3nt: TGTGCCAGCAGCTCATCAGCCCTAGGACTAGCGGATTACGAGCAGTACTTC
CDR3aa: CASSSSALGLADYEQYF

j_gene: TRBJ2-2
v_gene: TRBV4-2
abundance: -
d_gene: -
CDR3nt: TGTGCCAGCAGCCTTACTAGCACCGGGGAGCTGTTTTTT
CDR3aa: CASSLTSTGELFF

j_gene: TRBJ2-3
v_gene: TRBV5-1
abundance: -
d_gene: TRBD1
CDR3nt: TGCGCCAGCAGCGGGGACAGGGGCTCAGATACGCAGTATTTT
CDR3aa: CASSGDRGSDTQYF

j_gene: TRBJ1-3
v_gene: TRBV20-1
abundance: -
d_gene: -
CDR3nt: TGCTCCCTCCGGGTGGGAAACACCATATATTTT
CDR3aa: CSLRVGNTIYF

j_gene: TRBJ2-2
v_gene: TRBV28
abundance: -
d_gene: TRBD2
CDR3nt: TGTGCCAGCAGGCCACTAGCGGGGGGGAGCACCGGGGAGCTGTTTTTT
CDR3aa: CASRPLAGGSTGELFF

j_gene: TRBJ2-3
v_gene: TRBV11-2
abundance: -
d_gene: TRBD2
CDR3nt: TGTGCCAGCAGCTCCCCCCGCGAGCGGGAGAGTACAGATACGCAGTATTTT
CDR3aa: CASSSPRERESTDTQYF

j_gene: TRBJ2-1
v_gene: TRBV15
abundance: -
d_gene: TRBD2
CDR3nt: TGTGCCACCAGCAGAGCGGGACTAGCGAGTTCCTACAATGAGCAGTTCTTC
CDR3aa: CATSRAGLASSYNEQFF

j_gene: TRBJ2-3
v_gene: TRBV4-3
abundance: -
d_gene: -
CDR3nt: TGCGCCAGCAGCCAAGCGTCCGGGACAGATACGCAGTATTTT
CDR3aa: CASSQASGTDTQYF

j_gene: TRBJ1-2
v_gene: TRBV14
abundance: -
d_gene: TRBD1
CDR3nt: TGTGCCAGCAGACAACAGGGGGCGCGGGGCTACACCTTC
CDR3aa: CASRQQGARGYTF

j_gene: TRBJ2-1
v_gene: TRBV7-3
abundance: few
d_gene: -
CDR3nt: TGTGCCAGCAGCTTACTCGCGGGGATGTACAATGAGCAGTTCTTC
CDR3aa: CASSLLAGMYNEQFF

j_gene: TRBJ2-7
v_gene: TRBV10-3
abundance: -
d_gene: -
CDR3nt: TGTGCCATCAGTGACCCTGCCTTAGGGGTGGCCCTCGGCGAGCAGTACTTC
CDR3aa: CAISDPALGVALGEQYF

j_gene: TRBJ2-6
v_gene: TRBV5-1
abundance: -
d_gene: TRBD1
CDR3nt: TGCGCCAGCAGCTTACAGACAGGGGCTGGGGCCAACGTCCTGACTTTC
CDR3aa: CASSLQTGAGANVLTF

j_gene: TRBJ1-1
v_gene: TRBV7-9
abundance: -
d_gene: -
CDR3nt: TGTGCCAGCAGCCGGGGGGAGGGAACTGAAGCTTTCTTT
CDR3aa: CASSRGEGTEAFF

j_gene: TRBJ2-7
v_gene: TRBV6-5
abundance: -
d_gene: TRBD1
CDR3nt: TGTGCCAGTAGCGGGACAGGGGAAGTGGGCGAGCAGTACTTC
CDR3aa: CASSGTGEVGEQYF

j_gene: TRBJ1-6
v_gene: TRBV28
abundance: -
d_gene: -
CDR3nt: TGTGCCAGCAGTCCCCCGGGACAAAATCTTCCGACCCTCCACTTT
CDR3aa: CASSPPGQNLPTLHF